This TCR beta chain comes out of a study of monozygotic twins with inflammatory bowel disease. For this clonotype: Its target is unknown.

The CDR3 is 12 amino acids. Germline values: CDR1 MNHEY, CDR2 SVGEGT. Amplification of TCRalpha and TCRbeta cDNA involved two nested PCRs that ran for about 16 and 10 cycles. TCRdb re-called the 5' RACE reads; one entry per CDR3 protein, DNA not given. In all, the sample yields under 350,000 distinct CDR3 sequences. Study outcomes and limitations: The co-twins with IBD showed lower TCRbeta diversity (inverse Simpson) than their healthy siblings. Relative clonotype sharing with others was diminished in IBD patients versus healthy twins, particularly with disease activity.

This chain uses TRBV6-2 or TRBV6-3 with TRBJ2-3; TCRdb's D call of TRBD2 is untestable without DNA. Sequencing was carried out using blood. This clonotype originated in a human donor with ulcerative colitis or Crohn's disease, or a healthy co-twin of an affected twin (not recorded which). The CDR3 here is CASRETLGAQYF.